This T cell receptor (beta chain) was sequenced during a study of control samples from healthy donors and cancer patients. Sequencing used immunoSEQ multiplex PCR; TCRdb keeps in-frame clones, though not all of them. The table lists 55,000 to 80,000 clones, approximately 89% of them singletons, with approximately 5% in the top ten. Germline V gives CDR1 KGHSH, CDR2 LQKENI. There are 13 residues in the CDR3. V lost 2 bases to trimming and J lost 2 bases, with 6 bases between them. The V gene is TRBV18, the J gene TRBJ2-5; D uncertain. This sequence originates from a man aged 60 to 69 with colorectal cancer. The specimen sequenced was PBMCs. The CDR3 sequence: CASSPAQQETQYF. CDR3 nucleotide sequence: TGTGCCAGCTCACCAGCACAGCAAGAGACCCAGTACTTC.